A single sample is the source of the 14 T cell receptor beta chains below, sequenced in a study of regulatory T cells in long-lasting Graves disease. Both iRepertoire HTBI primers and Arm-PCR of CDR3 regions were used to build the TCR beta libraries. TCRdb fed the multiplex PCR reads into MiXCR, producing one record per CDR3 protein. This table has fewer than 600,000 distinct CDR3 sequences, about 20% appearing once. Documented time point: persistent/refractory GD, antithyroid drugs over 5 years with positive TRAb. Scientists built the TCR library using RNA that was extracted from PBMCs. The material sequenced was peripheral blood mononuclear cells (PBMCs), taken when the disease was refractory, from a patient treated with antithyroid drugs. Source of these receptors: a female donor with Graves disease.

This clonotype was picked up many times. The gene calls are TRBV29-1 and TRBJ1-1; the D gene is possibly TRBD1 (5 bases). Trimming stripped 6 bases from V and 3 bases from J, with 20 bases between. Germline CDR1 is SQVTM and CDR2 is ANQGSEA. The CDR3 runs 15 residues. For the CDR3, the DNA is TGCAGCGTGAGGAGGGCAGGGTTTCTTGACACTGAAGCTTTCTTT. Translated, it gives CSVRRAGFLDTEAFF.

Comments on this clonotype: One base away lies a much larger clone, so this may be a sequencing read error. V is TRBV2 and J is TRBJ1-1, with unresolved D. The CDR3 runs to 14 residues. V gave up 4 bases and J gave up 0 bases, with 9 bases separating them. Germline lookup yields CDR1 SNHLY and CDR2 FYNNEI. CDR3 sequence (DNA): TGTGCCAGCAGTGTTAGCCGCATGAACACTGAAGCTTTCTTT. Amino acid sequence: CASSVSRMNTEAFF.

This clonotype was seen a handful of times. This chain uses TRBV27 with TRBJ2-5, with D perhaps matching TRBD1 (6 bases). Trimming removed 7 bases at V and 7 bases at J, with 22 bases between. The CDR3 loop spans 15 amino acids. The V gene's germline CDR1 is MNHEY and CDR2 SMNVEV (reference sequence). CDR3 residues: CASNPVGAPPGTQYF. The CDR3 coding sequence is TGTGCCAGCAACCCAGTGGGGGCCCCTCCGGGGACCCAGTACTTC.

The CDR3 sequence: CASSEGGGPSTDTQYF. The CDR3 nucleotides are TGTGCCAGCAGTGAGGGCGGGGGCCCTTCCACAGATACGCAGTATTTT. The rearrangement links TRBV25-1 to TRBJ2-3; weak D call: TRBD2 (7 bases). Looked up from germline, CDR1 is MGHDK and CDR2 is SYGVNS. The CDR3 contains 16 residues. Between the trimmed V and J ends, which lost 3 bases and 2 bases, there was a span of 15 bases.

This clonotype was found many times. This chain connects TRBV5-1 to TRBJ1-2, with D unresolved. The germline gives CDR1 SGHRS, CDR2 YFSETQ. The CDR3 has 14 amino acids. The germline V and J ends were trimmed by 0 bases and 3 bases, with 9 bases remaining between them. The CDR3: CASSLVPTDYGYTF. The CDR3 region has the DNA TGCGCCAGCAGCTTGGTCCCGACGGACTATGGCTACACCTTC.

The sample holds one count of this clonotype. The chain recombines TRBV5-4 with TRBJ1-4; D gene unclear. Trimming cost V 6 bases and J 0 bases, with 12 bases left between them. Germline CDR1 SGHNT, CDR2 YYREEE (reference sequence). This CDR3 is built from 15 residues. CDR3 nucleotides: TGTGCCAGCACCACCGGAGTTACAACTAATGAAAAACTGTTTTTT. This translates into CASTTGVTTNEKLFF.

This clonotype was observed at least ten times. The chain uses TRBV6-5 and TRBJ1-1; unclear D gene. The V and J ends lost 4 bases and 1 base respectively, with 7 bases between them. Germline loops: CDR1 MNHEY, CDR2 SVGAGI. This CDR3 is built from 13 residues. The CDR3 is CASSFDWNTEAFF. CDR3 nucleotide sequence: TGTGCCAGCAGTTTCGATTGGAACACTGAAGCTTTCTTT.

This clonotype showed up many times. This chain's CDR3 is CASIQAPGPAMNTEAFF. The CDR3 coding sequence is TGTGCCAGCATACAGGCCCCCGGACCCGCGATGAACACTGAAGCTTTCTTT. This chain links TRBV28 with TRBJ1-1, with D possibly matching TRBD1 (5 bases). CDR1 is MDHEN, CDR2 SYDVKM, per germline. The CDR3 loop spans 17 amino acids. V was pared by 7 bases and J by 0 bases, with 21 bases between.

Comments on this clonotype: A far larger clone is just one base off, so this is likely a read error. The gene calls are TRBV6-5 and TRBJ2-7; 7 bases line up with TRBD1. This CDR3 is 13 amino acids long. Germline-derived CDR1 and CDR2 are MNHEY and SVGAGI. The CDR3 here is CVSSSPGGYEQYF. In DNA, the CDR3 is TGTGTCAGCAGTTCGCCAGGGGGATACGAGCAGTACTTC.

There are many counts of this clonotype. The gene calls are TRBV28 and TRBJ2-2, with 12 bases identical to TRBD1. Looked up from germline, CDR1 is MDHEN and CDR2 is SYDVKM. V gave up 5 bases and J gave up 7 bases; unmatched junction bases: 8. CDR3 length: 16 residues. Written as DNA, the CDR3 is TGTGCCAGCAGTCAATCCGGGACAGGGGGCGGCGGGGAGCTGTTTTTT. Its protein is CASSQSGTGGGGELFF.

This clonotype was found a few times. J is TRBJ2-5 and V is TRBV7-9, with TRBD2 as a possible D gene (7 bases). The CDR3 covers 16 residues. CDR1 is SEHNR, CDR2 FQNEAQ, per germline (reference sequence). V lost 5 bases and J 9 bases, leaving 25 bases between the germline ends. The CDR3, as DNA: TGTGCCAGCAGCACGGGGGCTCTGAGGGCCCGGGGGGCCCAGTACTTC. Protein: CASSTGALRARGAQYF.

This clonotype came up many times. The chain joins TRBV15 to TRBJ1-5, with D hard to call. The CDR3 is 15 residues long. CDR1 and CDR2 (germline): LNHNV, YYDKDF (reference sequence). Trimming left V 0 bases short and J 8 bases short, with 14 bases between. The DNA for the CDR3 is TGTGCCACCAGCAGAGATCGCGGGGTTACTGAGCCCCAGCATTTT. This codes for CATSRDRGVTEPQHF.

This clonotype has just a few counts. The chain couples TRBV5-5 to TRBJ1-1; D might be TRBD1 (5 bases). From germline, CDR1 is SGHKS and CDR2 YYEKEE (reference sequence). The V end lost 2 bases, the J end lost 6 bases, and 14 bases lay between the germline ends. CDR3 length: 14 residues. CDR3 sequence: CASSFPGAGSEAFF. The CDR3 DNA reads as TGTGCCAGCAGCTTTCCTGGGGCCGGGTCTGAAGCTTTCTTT.

The chain employs TRBV18 and TRBJ2-7; possible D gene TRBD2, 5 bases. This CDR3 spans 12 amino acids. The germline CDR1 and CDR2 sequences are KGHSH and LQKENI. V was clipped by 5 bases and J by 4 bases, with 9 bases between them. The CDR3 DNA sequence: TGTGCCAGCTCAGAGGGCGATTACGAGCAGTACTTC. As protein: CASSEGDYEQYF.